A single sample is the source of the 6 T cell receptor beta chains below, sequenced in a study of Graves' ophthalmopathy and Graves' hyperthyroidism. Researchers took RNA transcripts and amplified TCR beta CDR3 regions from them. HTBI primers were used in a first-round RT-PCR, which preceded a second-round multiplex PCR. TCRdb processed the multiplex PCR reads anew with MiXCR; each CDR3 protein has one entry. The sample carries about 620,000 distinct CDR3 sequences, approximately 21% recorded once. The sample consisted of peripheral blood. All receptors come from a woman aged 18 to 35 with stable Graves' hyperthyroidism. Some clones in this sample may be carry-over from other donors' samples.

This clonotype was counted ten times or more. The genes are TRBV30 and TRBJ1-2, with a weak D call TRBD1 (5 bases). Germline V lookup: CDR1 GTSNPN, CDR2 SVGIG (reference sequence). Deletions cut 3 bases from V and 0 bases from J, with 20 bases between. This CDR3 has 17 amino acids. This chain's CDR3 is CAWRISRDWYSNYGYTF. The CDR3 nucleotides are TGTGCCTGGAGGATCAGCCGGGACTGGTATTCTAACTATGGCTACACCTTC.

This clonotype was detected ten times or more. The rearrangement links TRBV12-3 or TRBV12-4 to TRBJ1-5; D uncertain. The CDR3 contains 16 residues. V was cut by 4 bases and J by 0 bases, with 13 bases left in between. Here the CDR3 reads CASSSIGPFSNQPQHF. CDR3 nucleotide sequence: TGTGCCAGCAGTTCCATCGGGCCTTTTAGCAATCAGCCCCAGCATTTT.

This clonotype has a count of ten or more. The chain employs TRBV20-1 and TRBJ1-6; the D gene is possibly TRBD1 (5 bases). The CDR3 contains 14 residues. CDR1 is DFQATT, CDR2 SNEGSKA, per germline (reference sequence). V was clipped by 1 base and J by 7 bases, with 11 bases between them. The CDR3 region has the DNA TGCAGTGCTAGAGGGGGCAGGGAGAATTCACCCCTCCACTTT. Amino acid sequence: CSARGGRENSPLHF.

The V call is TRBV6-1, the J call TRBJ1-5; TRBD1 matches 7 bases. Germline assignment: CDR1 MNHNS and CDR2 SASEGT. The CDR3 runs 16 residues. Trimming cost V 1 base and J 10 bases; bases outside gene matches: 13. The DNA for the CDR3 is TGTGCCAGCAGTGAAGGGGTGAGACAGGGACTTTTTCCCCAGCATTTT. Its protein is CASSEGVRQGLFPQHF.

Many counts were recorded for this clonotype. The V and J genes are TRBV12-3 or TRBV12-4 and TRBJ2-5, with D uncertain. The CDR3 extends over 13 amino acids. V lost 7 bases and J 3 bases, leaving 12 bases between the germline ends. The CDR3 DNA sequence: TGTGCCAGCAAAGGGTGGGAAGAAGAGACCCAGTACTTC. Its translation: CASKGWEEETQYF.

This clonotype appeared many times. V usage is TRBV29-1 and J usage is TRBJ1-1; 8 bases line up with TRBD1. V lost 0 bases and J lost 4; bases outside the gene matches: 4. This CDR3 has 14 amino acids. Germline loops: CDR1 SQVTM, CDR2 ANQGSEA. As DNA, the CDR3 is TGCAGCGTTGAAGAGAACAGGGGGGGCACTGAAGCTTTCTTT. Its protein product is CSVEENRGGTEAFF.